These T cell receptor beta chains were read from a single sample in a study of T cells in Graves' hyperthyroidism and ophthalmopathy. TCRdb processed the multiplex PCR reads anew with MiXCR; each CDR3 protein has one entry. The table lists about 290,000 distinct CDR3 sequences, about 14% of them singletons. The source material was blood. These receptors were obtained from a woman younger than 45 with Graves' hyperthyroidism that later progressed to Graves' ophthalmopathy. Each CDR3 is given with its conserved first and last residue. Fields, in order: V gene, J gene, CDR3 length, CDR3 protein.

>TRBV7-8|TRBJ1-3|15
CASSLGGGYGNTIYF
>TRBV10-3|TRBJ2-3|17
CAITKSYGRQGTDTQYF
>TRBV20-1|TRBJ2-1|13
CSARVVGYNEQFF
>TRBV6-2/TRBV6-3|TRBJ2-2|17
CASSYSGRGQNTGELFF
>TRBV20-1|TRBJ2-3|17
CSAVPEGLADGTDTQYF
>TRBV18|TRBJ1-6|14
CASSLEGQNSPLHF
>TRBV28|TRBJ2-7|13
CASSRTRGYEQYF
>TRBV28|TRBJ1-1|14
CASTLTGGRTEAFF
>TRBV2|TRBJ2-7|16
CASSDPGLAEIYEQYF
>TRBV11-1|TRBJ1-1|15
CASSPGRTSGTEAFF
>TRBV20-1|TRBJ1-1|14
CSATLPDGGDEAFF
>TRBV11-2|TRBJ2-2|11
CASSRIAELFF
>TRBV6-2/TRBV6-3|TRBJ2-1|17
CASRLGLAISSYNEQFF